This TCR beta chain was identified during a study of T cell responses to AZD1222 COVID-19 vaccine. Looked up from germline, CDR1 is LNHDA and CDR2 is SQIVND (reference sequence). This CDR3 region has 14 residues. V was clipped by 10 bases and J by 2 bases; unmatched bases: 9. Repertoires were generated with immunoSEQ multiplex PCR, while TCRdb's copy carries only in-frame clones and drops some. The table records 85,000 to 90,000 clones, around 90% of them present only once. The rearrangement joins TRBV19 to TRBJ2-7; 9 bases are a match to TRBD1. The sample consisted of peripheral blood, taken on day 0 of AZD1222 vaccination. The receptor comes from an adult in good health. CDR3 sequence reads: CATGPGTGTYEQYF. Here the CDR3 DNA reads TGTGCCACCGGACCCGGGACAGGGACCTACGAGCAGTACTTC. Based on the CDR3 plus reference TRBV19 and TRBJ2-7, the full variable domain is DGGITQSPKYLFRKEGQNVTLSCEQNLNHDAMYWYRQDPGQGLRLIYYSQIVNDFQKGDIAEGYSVSREKKESFPLTVTSAQKNPTAFYLCATGPGTGTYEQYFGPGTRLTVT.